The T cell receptor beta chain described here comes from a study of Ad26.COV2.S vaccination and SARS-CoV-2 variants. Germline CDR1 reads MDHEN; CDR2 reads SYDVKM. V lost 3 bases and J lost 2, with 10 bases in between. The CDR3 sequence is 14 residues long. Treatment defined: around 19 received Ad26.COV2.S at low or high dose, single or two shots; about five received placebo; per-sample allocation not given. It was on day 63 after the first vaccine or placebo injection that samples were taken. Boston supplied an adult donor aged 18-55 years. Repertoires were generated with immunoSEQ multiplex PCR, while TCRdb's copy carries only in-frame clones and drops some. The table shows roughly 420,000 clones, with roughly 90% occurring only once.

This specimen was peripheral blood, taken in a trial of Ad26.COV2.S vaccine versus placebo. The clonotype comes from a person aged 18-60 years who received the Ad26.COV2.S COVID-19 vaccine or a placebo. The genes are TRBV28 and TRBJ2-5; possible D gene TRBD2, 5 bases. CDR3 nucleotides: TGTGCCAGCAGTTTCAATTCGGGACAAGAGACCCAGTACTTC. Protein: CASSFNSGQETQYF.